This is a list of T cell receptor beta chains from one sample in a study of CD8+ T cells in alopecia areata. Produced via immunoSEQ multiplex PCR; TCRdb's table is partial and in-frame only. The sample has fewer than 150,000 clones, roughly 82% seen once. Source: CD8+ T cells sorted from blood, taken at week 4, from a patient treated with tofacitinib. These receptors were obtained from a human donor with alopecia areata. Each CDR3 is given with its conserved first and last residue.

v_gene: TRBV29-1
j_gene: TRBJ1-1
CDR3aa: CSVETGVEAFF

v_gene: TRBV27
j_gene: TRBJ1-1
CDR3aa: CASSAREGEAFF

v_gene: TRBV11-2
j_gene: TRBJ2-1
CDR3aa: CAGTKTGQIYNEQFF

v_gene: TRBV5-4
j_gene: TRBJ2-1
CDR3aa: CASSLGQDEQFF

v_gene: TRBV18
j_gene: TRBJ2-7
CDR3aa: CASSPSSANSYEQYF

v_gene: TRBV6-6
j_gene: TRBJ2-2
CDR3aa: CASSYSTAGGRELFF

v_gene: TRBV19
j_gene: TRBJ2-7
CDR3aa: CASSPGTLAYEQYF

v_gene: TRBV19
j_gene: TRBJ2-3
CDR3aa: CASRGIAGSDTQYF

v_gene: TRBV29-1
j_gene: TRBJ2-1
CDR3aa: CSVPRTGYYNEQFF

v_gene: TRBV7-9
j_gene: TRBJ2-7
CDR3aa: CASSLGGDEQYF

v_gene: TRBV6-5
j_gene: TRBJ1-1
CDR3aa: CASTIHRDRGDEAFF

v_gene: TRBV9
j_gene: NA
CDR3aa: CASSVEGTGGTEQYF

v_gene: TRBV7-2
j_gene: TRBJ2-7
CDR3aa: CASSLVGPTYEQYF

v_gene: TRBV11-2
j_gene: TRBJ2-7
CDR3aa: CASSSHLRGAGLQYF

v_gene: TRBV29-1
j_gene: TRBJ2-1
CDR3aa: CSVGGGQGNEQFF

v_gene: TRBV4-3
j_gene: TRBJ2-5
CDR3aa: CASSQDLGGGAYETQYF

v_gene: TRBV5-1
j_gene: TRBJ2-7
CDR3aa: CASSGFPGGSYEQYF

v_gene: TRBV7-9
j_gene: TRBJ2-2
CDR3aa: CASSLNERGTGELFF

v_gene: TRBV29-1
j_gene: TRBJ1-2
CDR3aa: CRLGPRHTF

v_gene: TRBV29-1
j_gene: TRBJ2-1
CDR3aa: CSVKTSGEQFF

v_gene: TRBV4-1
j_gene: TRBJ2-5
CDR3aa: CASSQAGGSQYF

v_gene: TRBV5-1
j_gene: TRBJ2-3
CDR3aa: CASSLAFGASVDTQYF

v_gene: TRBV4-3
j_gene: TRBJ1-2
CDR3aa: CASSPLRTGDGYTF

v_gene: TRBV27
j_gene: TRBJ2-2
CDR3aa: CASSMQGELFF

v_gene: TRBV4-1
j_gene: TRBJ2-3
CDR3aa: CASSQSPGQFSTDTQYF

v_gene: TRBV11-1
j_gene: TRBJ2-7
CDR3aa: CASQQGSYEQYF

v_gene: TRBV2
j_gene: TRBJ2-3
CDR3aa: CANIRALTDTQYF

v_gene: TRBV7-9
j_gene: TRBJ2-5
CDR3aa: CASSPQGGAQETQYF

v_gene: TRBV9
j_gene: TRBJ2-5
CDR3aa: CASSGFRDKSRETQYF

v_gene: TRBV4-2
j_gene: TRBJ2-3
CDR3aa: CASSQDRRLPSTDTQYF

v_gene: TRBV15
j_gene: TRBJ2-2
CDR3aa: CATSRDHPAGANTGELFF

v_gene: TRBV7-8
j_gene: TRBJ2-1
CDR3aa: CASSLIADNEQFF

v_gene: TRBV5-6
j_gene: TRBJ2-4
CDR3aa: CASSGSFLGKNIQYF

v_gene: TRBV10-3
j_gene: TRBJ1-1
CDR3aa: CAISERVFEAFF

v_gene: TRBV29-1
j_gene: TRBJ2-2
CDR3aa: CSVDSMGTGELFF

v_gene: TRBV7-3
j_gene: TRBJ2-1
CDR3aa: CASSADPQGNEQFF

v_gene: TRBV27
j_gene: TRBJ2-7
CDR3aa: CASSLSGWGTYEQYF

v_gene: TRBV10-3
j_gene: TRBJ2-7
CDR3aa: CAISPRSYEQYF

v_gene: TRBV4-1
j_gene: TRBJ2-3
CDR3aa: CASSQEGPTGTDTQYF

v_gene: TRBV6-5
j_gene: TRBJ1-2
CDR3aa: CASSYGHRGRDYGYTF

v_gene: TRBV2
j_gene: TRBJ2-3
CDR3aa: CASSERSGMRDTQYF